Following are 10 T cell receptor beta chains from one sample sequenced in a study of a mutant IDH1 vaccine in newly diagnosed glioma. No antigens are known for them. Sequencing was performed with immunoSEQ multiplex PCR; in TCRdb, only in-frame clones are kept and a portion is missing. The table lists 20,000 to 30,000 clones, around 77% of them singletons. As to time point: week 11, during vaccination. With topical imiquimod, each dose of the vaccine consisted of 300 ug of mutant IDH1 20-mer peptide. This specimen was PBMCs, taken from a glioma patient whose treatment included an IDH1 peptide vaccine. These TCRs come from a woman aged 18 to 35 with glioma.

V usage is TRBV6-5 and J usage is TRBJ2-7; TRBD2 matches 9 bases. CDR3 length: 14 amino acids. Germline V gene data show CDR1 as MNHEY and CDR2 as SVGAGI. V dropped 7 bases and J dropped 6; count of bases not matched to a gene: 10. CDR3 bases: TGTGCCAGCACCAAGGCGGGGGGGCCTCGCGAGCAGTACTTC. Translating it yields CASTKAGGPREQYF.

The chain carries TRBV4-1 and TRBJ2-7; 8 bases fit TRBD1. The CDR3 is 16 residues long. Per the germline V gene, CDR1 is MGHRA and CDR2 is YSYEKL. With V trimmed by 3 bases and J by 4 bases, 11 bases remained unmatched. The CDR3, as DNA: TGCGCCAGCAGCCAGACAGGGGCTAGGGGTCCGTACGAGCAGTACTTC. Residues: CASSQTGARGPYEQYF.

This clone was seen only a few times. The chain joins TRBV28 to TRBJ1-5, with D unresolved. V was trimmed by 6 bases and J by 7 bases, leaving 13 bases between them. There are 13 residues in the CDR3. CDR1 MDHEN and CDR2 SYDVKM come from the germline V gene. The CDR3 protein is CASRPGEGQPQHF. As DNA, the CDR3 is TGTGCCAGCAGGCCCGGAGAGGGACAGCCCCAGCATTTT.

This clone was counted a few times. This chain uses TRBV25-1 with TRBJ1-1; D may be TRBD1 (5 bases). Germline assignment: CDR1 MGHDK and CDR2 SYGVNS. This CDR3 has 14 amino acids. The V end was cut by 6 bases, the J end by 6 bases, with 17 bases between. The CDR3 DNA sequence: TGTGCCAGCAGCTCTTGGAGGCAGGGCTCTGAAGCTTTCTTT. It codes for CASSSWRQGSEAFF.

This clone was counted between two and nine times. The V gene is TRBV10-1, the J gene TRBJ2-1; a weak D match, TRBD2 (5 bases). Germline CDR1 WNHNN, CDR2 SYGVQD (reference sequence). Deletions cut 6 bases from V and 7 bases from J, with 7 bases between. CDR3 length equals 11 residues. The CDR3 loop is CASREANEQFF. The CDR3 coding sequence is TGCGCCAGCAGGGAGGCAAATGAGCAGTTCTTC.

The CDR3 DNA follows: TGTGCCAGCAGAGGACAGCCGGGACAGTACGAGCAGTACTTC. Protein sequence: CASRGQPGQYEQYF. V gene TRBV2 combines with J gene TRBJ2-7, with TRBD1 identical over 7 bases. CDR1 is SNHLY and CDR2 is FYNNEI in the germline V gene. The ends lost 6 bases at V and 4 bases at J; junction bases unmatched: 9. This CDR3 is built from 14 residues.

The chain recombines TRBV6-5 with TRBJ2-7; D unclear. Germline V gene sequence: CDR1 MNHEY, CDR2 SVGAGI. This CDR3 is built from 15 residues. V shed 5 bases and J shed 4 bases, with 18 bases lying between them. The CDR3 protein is CASSPRRGSGYEQYF. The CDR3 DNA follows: TGTGCCAGCAGTCCCCGACGTGGCTCGGGTTACGAGCAGTACTTC.

CDR3 in DNA: TGCGCCAGCAGCTTGGGTCATAGTACAGATACGCAGTATTTT. Amino acid sequence: CASSLGHSTDTQYF. This sequence joins TRBV5-1 and TRBJ2-3, with D hard to call. The CDR3 length is 14 residues. Germline V gene sequence: CDR1 SGHRS, CDR2 YFSETQ. Trimming left V 0 bases short and J 3 bases short, with 8 bases between.

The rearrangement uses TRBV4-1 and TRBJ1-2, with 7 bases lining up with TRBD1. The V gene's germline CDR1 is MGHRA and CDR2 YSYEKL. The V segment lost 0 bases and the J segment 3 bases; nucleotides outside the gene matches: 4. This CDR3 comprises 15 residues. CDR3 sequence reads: CASSQDDREDYGYTF. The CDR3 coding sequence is TGCGCCAGCAGCCAAGATGACAGGGAAGACTATGGCTACACCTTC.

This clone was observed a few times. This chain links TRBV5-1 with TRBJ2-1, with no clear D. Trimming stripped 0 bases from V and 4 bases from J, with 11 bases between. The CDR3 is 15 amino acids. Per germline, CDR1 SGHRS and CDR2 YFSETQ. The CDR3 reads CASSLGSAGYNEQFF. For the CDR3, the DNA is TGCGCCAGCAGCTTGGGGTCGGCAGGATACAATGAGCAGTTCTTC.